One and the same sample provided the 5 T cell receptor beta chains below, sequenced in a study of vaccination and CD4 T cells after COVID-19. Treatment given: approximately 10-day PBMC culture with coronavirus spike peptide pools or control peptides (ViraFEST assay). With the Oncomine TCR Beta short-read assay, DNA from cultured CD4+ T cells was sequenced. Each CDR3 protein is one row after TCRdb ran MiXCR on the PCR reads. The sample contains about 7,200 distinct CDR3 sequences, approximately 60% of which appear only once. Their antigen targets remain unknown. Sequenced material: CD4+ T cells from blood, cultured in vitro. The receptors come from a human donor who had recovered from COVID-19.

This rearrangement joins TRBV7-2 to TRBJ1-5, with D hard to call. Trimming shortened V by 4 bases and J by 4 bases, and 11 bases separated the two germline ends. The CDR3 is 14 amino acids. Germline CDR1 reads SGHTA; CDR2 reads FQGNSA. As DNA, the CDR3 is TGTGCCAGCAGCTCGTTTGACGGAAATCAGCCCCAGCATTTT. It specifies CASSSFDGNQPQHF.

This chain links TRBV6-1 with TRBJ2-5, with 12 bases identical to TRBD2. The CDR3 is 16 amino acids. Germline-derived CDR1 and CDR2 are MNHNS and SASEGT. With 4 bases clipped from V and 5 bases from J, the junction kept 8 bases outside the gene matches. CDR3 sequence (DNA): TGTGCCAGCAGTGGAGGGCTAGCGGGGGGGATGGAGACCCAGTACTTC. Amino acids: CASSGGLAGGMETQYF.

The rearrangement links TRBV5-1 to TRBJ2-7; tentative D call: TRBD1 (5 bases). Germline values: CDR1 SGHRS, CDR2 YFSETQ. This CDR3 region has 15 residues. The V end was cut by 4 bases, the J end by 9 bases, with 23 bases between. CDR3 nucleotides: TGCGCCAGCAGCGCGACGGACACCCCAGCCGGCGGGCAGTACTTC. Its protein product is CASSATDTPAGGQYF.

J is TRBJ1-6 and V is TRBV20-1, with a tentative D call TRBD1 (5 bases). Per germline, CDR1 DFQATT and CDR2 SNEGSKA (reference sequence). The CDR3 has 15 residues. Trimming pared 0 bases from V and 5 bases from J, leaving 11 bases between. CDR3 nucleotides: TGCAGTGCTAGAGATCTGCGCAGGGATAATTCACCCCTCCACTTT. Translating it yields CSARDLRRDNSPLHF.

The chain recombines TRBV10-2 with TRBJ2-7; 7 nucleotides align to TRBD2. Looked up from germline, CDR1 is WSHSY and CDR2 is SAAADI. The CDR3 runs 14 residues. Trimming took 2 bases from V and 3 from J; bases not matched to a gene: 4. The CDR3 spells CASSEIERGYEQYF. The CDR3 DNA follows: TGCGCCAGCAGTGAGATTGAGCGGGGCTACGAGCAGTACTTC.